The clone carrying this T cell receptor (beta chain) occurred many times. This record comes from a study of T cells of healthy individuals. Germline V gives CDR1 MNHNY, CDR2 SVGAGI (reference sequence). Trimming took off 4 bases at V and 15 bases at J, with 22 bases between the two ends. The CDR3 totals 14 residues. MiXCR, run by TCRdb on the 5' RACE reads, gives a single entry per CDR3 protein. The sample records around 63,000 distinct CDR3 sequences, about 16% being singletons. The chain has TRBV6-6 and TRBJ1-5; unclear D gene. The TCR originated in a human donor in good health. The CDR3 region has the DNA TGTGCCAGCAGTTCCTCCCAATCTGCGACCCTACGGCATTTT. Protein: CASSSSQSATLRHF.